The TCR beta chain described here comes from a study of cytomegalovirus exposure and HLA in healthy donors. Overall study: Drawn from HLA-typed donors, tens of millions of unique TCRs were held in an early data release.

PCR amplification relied on 60 Vbeta primers (plus 13 Jbeta primers). Sequenced by immunoSEQ multiplex PCR; TCRdb stores in-frame clones only, minus some. The data contain about 140,000 clones, nearly 80% of them singletons. Sequenced: PBMCs. This TCR derives from a woman aged 40 to 50 in good health and CMV-seronegative.

CDR3 sequence: CASSLGDRVYGYTF. Written as DNA, the CDR3 is TGTGCCAGCAGCTTGGGGGACAGGGTCTATGGCTACACCTTC. This chain joins TRBV5-6 and TRBJ1-2; TRBD1 aligns across 9 bases. Per germline, CDR1 SGHDT and CDR2 YYEEEE. This CDR3 contains 14 residues. V was clipped by 0 bases and J by 4 bases; unmatched bases: 1.